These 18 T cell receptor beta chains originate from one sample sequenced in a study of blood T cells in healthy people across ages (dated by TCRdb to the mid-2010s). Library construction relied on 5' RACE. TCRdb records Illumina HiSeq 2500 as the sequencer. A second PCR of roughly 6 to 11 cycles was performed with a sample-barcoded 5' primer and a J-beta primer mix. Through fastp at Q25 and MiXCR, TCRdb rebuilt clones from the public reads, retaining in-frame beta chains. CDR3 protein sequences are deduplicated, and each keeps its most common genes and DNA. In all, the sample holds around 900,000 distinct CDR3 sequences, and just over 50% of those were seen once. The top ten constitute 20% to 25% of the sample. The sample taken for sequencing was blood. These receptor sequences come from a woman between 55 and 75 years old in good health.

CDR3 DNA: TGTGCCAGCAGTTTTAGACCCAGGAGCTCCTATAATTCACCCCTCCACTTT. Its protein product is CASSFRPRSSYNSPLHF. This chain links TRBV27 with TRBJ1-6; D ambiguous. The V end lost 3 bases, the J end lost 0 bases, and 12 bases lay between the germline ends. The CDR3 has 17 amino acids. Germline CDR1 MNHEY, CDR2 SMNVEV (reference sequence).

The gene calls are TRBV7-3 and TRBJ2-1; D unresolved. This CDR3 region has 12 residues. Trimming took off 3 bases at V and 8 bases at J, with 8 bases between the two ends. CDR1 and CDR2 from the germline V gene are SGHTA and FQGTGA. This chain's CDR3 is CASSFPRDEQFF. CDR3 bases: TGTGCCAGCAGCTTTCCCCGGGATGAGCAGTTCTTC.

The CDR3 reads CASRRPDAYGYTF. The CDR3 region has the DNA TGTGCCAGCAGAAGACCGGACGCCTATGGCTACACCTTC. The chain is built from TRBV2 and TRBJ1-2, with D hard to call. V gave up 6 bases and J gave up 4 bases, with 12 bases separating them. In germline, CDR1 is SNHLY, CDR2 FYNNEI. This CDR3 comprises 13 residues.

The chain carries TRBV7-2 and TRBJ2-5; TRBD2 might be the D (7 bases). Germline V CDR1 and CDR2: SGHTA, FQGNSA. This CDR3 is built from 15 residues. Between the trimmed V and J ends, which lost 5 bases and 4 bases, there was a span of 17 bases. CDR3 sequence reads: CASSPRGGDGETQYF. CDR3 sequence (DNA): TGTGCCAGCAGCCCCCGAGGGGGGGACGGAGAGACCCAGTACTTC.

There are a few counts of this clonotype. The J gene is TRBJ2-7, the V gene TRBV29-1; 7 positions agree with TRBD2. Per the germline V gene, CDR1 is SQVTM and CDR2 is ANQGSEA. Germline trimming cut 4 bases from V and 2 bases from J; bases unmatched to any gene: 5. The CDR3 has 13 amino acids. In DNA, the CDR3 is TGCAGCGTTGGCGGGACTACCGCCTACGAGCAGTACTTC. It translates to CSVGGTTAYEQYF.

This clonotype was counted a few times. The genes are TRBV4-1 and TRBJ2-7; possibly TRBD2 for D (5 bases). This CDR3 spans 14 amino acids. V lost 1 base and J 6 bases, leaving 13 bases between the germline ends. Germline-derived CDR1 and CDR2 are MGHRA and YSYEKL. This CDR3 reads CASSQVSGSSEQYF. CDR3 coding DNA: TGCGCCAGCAGCCAAGTGAGCGGATCTAGCGAGCAGTACTTC.

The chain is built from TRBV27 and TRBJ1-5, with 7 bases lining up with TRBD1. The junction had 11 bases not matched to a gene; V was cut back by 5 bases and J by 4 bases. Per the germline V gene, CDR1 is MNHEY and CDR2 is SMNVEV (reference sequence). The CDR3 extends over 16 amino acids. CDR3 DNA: TGTGCCAGCAGTGCCTCAACAGGGGAAGTTAATCAGCCCCAGCATTTT. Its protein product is CASSASTGEVNQPQHF.

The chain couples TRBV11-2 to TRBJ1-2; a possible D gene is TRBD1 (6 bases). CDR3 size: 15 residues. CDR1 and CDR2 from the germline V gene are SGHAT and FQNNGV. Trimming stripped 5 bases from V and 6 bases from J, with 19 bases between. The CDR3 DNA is TGTGCCAGCAGCCTCCTCGCGGGGGGCCGGGATGGCTACACCTTC. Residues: CASSLLAGGRDGYTF.

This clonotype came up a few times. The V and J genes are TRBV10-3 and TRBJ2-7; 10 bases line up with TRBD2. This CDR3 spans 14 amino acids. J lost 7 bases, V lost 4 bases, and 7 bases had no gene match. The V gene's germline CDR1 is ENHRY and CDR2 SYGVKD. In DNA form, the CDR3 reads TGTGCCATCAGTGGAGCGGGAGGGCCCAGAGAGCAGTACTTC. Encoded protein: CAISGAGGPREQYF.

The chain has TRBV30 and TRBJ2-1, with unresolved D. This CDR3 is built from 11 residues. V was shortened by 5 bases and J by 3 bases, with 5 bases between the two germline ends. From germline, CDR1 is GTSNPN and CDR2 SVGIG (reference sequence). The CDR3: CAWDFYNEQFF. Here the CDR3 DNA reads TGTGCCTGGGACTTCTACAATGAGCAGTTCTTC.

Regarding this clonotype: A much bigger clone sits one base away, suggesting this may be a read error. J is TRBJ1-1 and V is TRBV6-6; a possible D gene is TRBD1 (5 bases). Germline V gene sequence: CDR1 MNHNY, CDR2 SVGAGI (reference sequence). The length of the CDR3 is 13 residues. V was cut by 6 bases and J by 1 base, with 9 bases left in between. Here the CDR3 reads CASRSTANTEAFF. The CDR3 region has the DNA TGTGCCAGCAGGTCGACAGCGAACACTGAAGCTTTCTTT.

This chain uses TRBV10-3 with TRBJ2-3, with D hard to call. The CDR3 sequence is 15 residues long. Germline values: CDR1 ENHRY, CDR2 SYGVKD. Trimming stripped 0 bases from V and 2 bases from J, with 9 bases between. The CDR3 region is CAISESQRYTDTQYF. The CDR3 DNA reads TGTGCCATCAGTGAGTCCCAAAGATACACAGATACGCAGTATTTT.

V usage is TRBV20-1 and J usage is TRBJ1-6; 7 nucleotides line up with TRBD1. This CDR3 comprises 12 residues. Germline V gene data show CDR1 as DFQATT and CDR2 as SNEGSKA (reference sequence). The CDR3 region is CTGDRNNSPLHF. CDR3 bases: TGCACTGGGGACAGAAATAATTCACCCCTCCACTTT.

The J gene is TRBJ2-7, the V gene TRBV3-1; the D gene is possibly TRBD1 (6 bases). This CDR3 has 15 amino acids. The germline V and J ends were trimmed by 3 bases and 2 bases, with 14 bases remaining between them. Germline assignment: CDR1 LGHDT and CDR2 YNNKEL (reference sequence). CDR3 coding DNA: TGTGCCAGCAGCCACTCTGACAGGAGCACCTACGAGCAGTACTTC. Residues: CASSHSDRSTYEQYF.

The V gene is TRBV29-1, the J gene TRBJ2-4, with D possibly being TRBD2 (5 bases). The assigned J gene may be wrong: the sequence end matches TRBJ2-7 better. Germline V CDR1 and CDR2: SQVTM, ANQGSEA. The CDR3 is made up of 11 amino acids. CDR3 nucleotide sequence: TGCAGCGTCGTACTAGAATACGAGCAGTACTTC. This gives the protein CSVVLEYEQYF.

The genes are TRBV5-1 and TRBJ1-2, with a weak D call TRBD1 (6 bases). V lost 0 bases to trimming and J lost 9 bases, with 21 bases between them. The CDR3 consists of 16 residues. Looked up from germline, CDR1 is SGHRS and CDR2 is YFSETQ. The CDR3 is CASSLEDGGRHSSYTF. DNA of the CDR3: TGCGCCAGCAGCTTGGAGGACGGGGGCCGTCACTCTAGCTACACCTTC.

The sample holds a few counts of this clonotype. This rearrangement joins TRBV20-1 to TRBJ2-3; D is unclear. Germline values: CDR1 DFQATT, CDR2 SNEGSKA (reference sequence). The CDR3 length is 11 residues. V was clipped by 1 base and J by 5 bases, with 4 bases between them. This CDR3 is CSARVVDTQYF. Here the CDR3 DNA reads TGCAGTGCTAGAGTCGTAGATACGCAGTATTTT.

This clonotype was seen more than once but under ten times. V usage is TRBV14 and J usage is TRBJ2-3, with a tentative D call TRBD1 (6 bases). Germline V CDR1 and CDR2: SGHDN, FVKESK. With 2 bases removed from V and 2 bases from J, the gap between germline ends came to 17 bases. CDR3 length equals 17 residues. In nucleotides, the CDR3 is TGTGCCAGCAGCCAACGTAAGGGACATAGACCCACAGATACGCAGTATTTT. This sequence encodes CASSQRKGHRPTDTQYF.